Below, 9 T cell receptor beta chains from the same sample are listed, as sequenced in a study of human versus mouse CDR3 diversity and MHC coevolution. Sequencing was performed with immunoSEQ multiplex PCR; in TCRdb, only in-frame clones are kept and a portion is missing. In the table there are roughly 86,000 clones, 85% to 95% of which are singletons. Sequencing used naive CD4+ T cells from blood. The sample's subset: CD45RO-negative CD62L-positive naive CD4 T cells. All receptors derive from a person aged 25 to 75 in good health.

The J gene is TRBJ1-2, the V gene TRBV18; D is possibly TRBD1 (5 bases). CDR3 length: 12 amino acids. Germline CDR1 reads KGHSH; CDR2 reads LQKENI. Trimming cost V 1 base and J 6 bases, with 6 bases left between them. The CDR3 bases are TGTGCCAGCTCACCACAGGGGAATGGCTACACCTTC. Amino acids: CASSPQGNGYTF.

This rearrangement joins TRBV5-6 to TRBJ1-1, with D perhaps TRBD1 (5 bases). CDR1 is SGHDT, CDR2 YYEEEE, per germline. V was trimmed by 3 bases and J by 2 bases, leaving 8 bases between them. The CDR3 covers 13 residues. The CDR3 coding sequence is TGTGCCAGCAGCTCCCAGGGAAACACTGAAGCTTTCTTT. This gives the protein CASSSQGNTEAFF.

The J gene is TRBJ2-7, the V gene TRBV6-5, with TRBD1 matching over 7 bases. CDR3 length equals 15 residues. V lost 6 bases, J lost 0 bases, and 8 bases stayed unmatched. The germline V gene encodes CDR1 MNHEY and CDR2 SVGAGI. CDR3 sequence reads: CASSSRAGGSYEQYF. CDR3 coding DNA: TGTGCCAGCAGCTCTAGGGCAGGGGGCTCCTACGAGCAGTACTTC.

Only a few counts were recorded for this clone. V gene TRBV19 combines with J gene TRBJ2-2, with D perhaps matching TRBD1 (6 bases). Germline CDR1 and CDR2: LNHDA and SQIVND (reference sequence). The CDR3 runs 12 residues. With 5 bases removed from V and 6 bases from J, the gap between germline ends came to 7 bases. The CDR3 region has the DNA TGTGCCAGTAGTTGGGGGCCCGGGGAGCTGTTTTTT. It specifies CASSWGPGELFF.

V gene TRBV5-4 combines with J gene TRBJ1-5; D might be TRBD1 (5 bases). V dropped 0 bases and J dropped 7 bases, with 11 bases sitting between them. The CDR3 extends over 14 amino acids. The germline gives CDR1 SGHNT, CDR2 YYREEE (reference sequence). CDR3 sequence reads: CASSLAGGGQPQHF. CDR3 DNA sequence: TGTGCCAGCAGCTTGGCCGGGGGGGGACAGCCCCAGCATTTT.

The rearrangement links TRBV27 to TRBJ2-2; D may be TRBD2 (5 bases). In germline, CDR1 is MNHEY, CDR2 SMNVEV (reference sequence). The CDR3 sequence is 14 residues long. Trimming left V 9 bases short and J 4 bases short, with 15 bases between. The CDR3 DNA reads TGTGCCAGTTCGGGGATACCAACCACCGGGGAGCTGTTTTTT. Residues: CASSGIPTTGELFF.

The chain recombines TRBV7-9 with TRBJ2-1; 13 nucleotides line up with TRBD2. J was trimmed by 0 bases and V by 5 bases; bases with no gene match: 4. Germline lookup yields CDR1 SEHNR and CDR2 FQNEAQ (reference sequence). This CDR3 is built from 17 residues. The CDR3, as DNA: TGTGCCAGCAGCATCCGGACTAGCGGGAGCTCCTACAATGAGCAGTTCTTC. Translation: CASSIRTSGSSYNEQFF.

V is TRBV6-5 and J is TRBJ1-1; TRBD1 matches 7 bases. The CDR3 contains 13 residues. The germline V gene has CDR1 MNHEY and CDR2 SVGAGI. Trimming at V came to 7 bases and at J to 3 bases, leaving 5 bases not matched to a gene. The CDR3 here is CASTRDRDTEAFF. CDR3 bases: TGTGCCAGCACTCGTGACAGGGACACTGAAGCTTTCTTT.

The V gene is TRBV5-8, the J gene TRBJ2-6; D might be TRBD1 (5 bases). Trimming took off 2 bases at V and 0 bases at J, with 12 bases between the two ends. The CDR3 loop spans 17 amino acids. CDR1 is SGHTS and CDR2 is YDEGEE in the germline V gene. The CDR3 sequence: CASSFGAGLSGANVLTF. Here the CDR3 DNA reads TGTGCCAGCAGCTTTGGGGCAGGCCTCTCTGGGGCCAACGTCCTGACTTTC.